These 13 T cell receptor beta chains originate from one sample sequenced in a study of chemoradiotherapy in HPV16-positive cancers. Clones were read by immunoSEQ multiplex PCR, and TCRdb kept only the in-frame ones, dropping some. The sample carries several thousand clones, around 83% recorded once. Source: tumor tissue, taken from a patient who underwent chemoradiotherapy. The receptors here all came from a human donor with HPV-associated anogenital cancer.

This clone was found a few times. The CDR3: CASSLDGTGNEKLFF. The DNA for the CDR3 is TGCGCCAGCAGCTTGGACGGGACAGGGAATGAAAAACTGTTTTTT. This sequence joins TRBV5-1 and TRBJ1-4, with TRBD1 matching over 9 bases. CDR3 length equals 15 residues. Germline loops: CDR1 SGHRS, CDR2 YFSETQ. The ends lost 0 bases at V and 5 bases at J; junction bases unmatched: 2.

The rearrangement joins TRBV15 to TRBJ1-4; D uncertain. CDR1 LNHNV and CDR2 YYDKDF come from the germline V gene (reference sequence). This CDR3 has 13 residues. The V end was cut by 9 bases, the J end by 8 bases, with 16 bases between. CDR3 loop: CATGRQREEKLFF. The CDR3 nucleotides read TGTGCCACTGGCCGGCAGAGGGAGGAAAAACTGTTTTTT.

This clone occurred once. The J gene is TRBJ2-7, the V gene TRBV30; D perhaps matches TRBD2 (6 bases). The germline V gene encodes CDR1 GTSNPN and CDR2 SVGIG (reference sequence). Trimming took 2 bases from V and 5 from J, leaving 13 bases between them. CDR3 size: 13 residues. This CDR3 is CAWSYTGVDEQYF. For the CDR3, the DNA is TGTGCCTGGAGTTACACGGGAGTAGACGAGCAGTACTTC.

V is TRBV9 and J is TRBJ1-1; D ambiguous. V dropped 4 bases and J dropped 1 base, with 8 bases sitting between them. Germline V gene sequence: CDR1 SGDLS, CDR2 YYNGEE. CDR3 length equals 13 residues. Written as DNA, the CDR3 is TGTGCCAGCAGCATCGACCCGAACACTGAAGCTTTCTTT. Translated: CASSIDPNTEAFF.

The V gene is TRBV19, the J gene TRBJ2-1, with 9 bases fitting TRBD2. The germline V gene encodes CDR1 LNHDA and CDR2 SQIVND (reference sequence). Losses at the gene ends were 3 bases for V and 5 bases for J; bases not matched to a gene: 11. This CDR3 is built from 17 residues. The CDR3 coding sequence is TGTGCCAGTAGTATTTACGGCGGGAGGGGCCTAAACAATGAGCAGTTCTTC. This codes for CASSIYGGRGLNNEQFF.

This sequence joins TRBV6-5 and TRBJ1-2; 7 bases are a match to TRBD1. V lost 8 bases, J lost 3 bases, and 12 bases stayed unmatched. Germline CDR1 MNHEY, CDR2 SVGAGI. The CDR3 totals 15 residues. CDR3 sequence: CASLTHRGLDYGYTF. The CDR3 DNA reads as TGTGCCAGCCTCACTCACAGGGGTTTGGACTATGGCTACACCTTC.

The chain has TRBV19 and TRBJ1-1; possibly TRBD1 for D (5 bases). Trimming took 11 bases from V and 4 from J, leaving 23 bases between them. Germline CDR1 LNHDA, CDR2 SQIVND (reference sequence). CDR3 size: 15 residues. CDR3 loop: CASVGGILMVTEAFF. Written as DNA, the CDR3 is TGTGCCTCCGTCGGGGGAATCCTGATGGTCACTGAAGCTTTCTTT.

As concerns this clone: This sample also contains other DNA sequences that code for the same CDR3. The chain links TRBV29-1 to TRBJ1-2; no reliable D call. The germline gives CDR1 SQVTM, CDR2 ANQGSEA. The CDR3 length is 10 residues. V was shortened by 4 bases and J by 8 bases, with 8 bases between the two germline ends. The DNA of the CDR3 is TGCAGCGTTGGAGACCCGGGCTACACCTTC. Amino acids: CSVGDPGYTF.

The chain links TRBV2 to TRBJ2-2; D unresolved. Germline-derived CDR1 and CDR2 are SNHLY and FYNNEI. CDR3 length: 13 residues. Trimming shortened V by 7 bases and J by 4 bases, and 10 bases separated the two germline ends. CDR3 amino acids: CASTGRATGELFF. For the CDR3, the DNA is TGTGCCAGCACAGGTCGGGCCACCGGGGAGCTGTTTTTT. Complete variable domain (other parts from reference TRBV2 and TRBJ2-2): EPEVTQTPSHQVTQMGQEVILRCVPISNHLYFYWYRQILGQKVEFLVSFYNNEISEKSEIFDDQFSVERPDGSNFTLKIRSTKLEDSAMYFCASTGRATGELFFGEGSRLTVL.

The CDR3 DNA follows: TGTGCCAGTAGTGTCGCCCAGGGATCCCCTCAGCCCCAGCATTTT. This gives the protein CASSVAQGSPQPQHF. The V and J genes are TRBV19 and TRBJ1-5, with D possibly matching TRBD1 (5 bases). From germline, CDR1 is LNHDA and CDR2 SQIVND (reference sequence). The CDR3 is 15 residues long. V dropped 5 bases and J dropped 6 bases, with 17 bases sitting between them.

The chain recombines TRBV6-5 with TRBJ1-2; a possible D gene is TRBD1 (6 bases). The CDR3 totals 12 residues. Germline V gene lookup returns CDR1 MNHEY and CDR2 SVGAGI. V was trimmed by 8 bases and J by 3 bases, leaving 10 bases between them. The CDR3 DNA reads TGTGCCAGCGGGGACACCTACTATGGCTACACCTTC. Translation: CASGDTYYGYTF.

The V gene is TRBV9, the J gene TRBJ1-1; the match to TRBD1 covers 7 bases. CDR3 length: 12 amino acids. The junction had 4 bases not matched to a gene; V was cut back by 4 bases and J by 7 bases. Germline CDR1 and CDR2: SGDLS and YYNGEE. CDR3 nucleotide sequence: TGTGCCAGCAGCTTTGGGGACAGTGAAGCTTTCTTT. Amino acids: CASSFGDSEAFF.

This clone was seen only once. V is TRBV28 and J is TRBJ1-5, with 8 bases lining up with TRBD1. Germline V CDR1 and CDR2: MDHEN, SYDVKM. There are 16 residues in the CDR3. V shed 2 bases and J 2 bases; nucleotides not matched to a gene: 5. CDR3 residues: CASSLAGGARNQPQHF. CDR3 nucleotides: TGTGCCAGCAGTTTAGCAGGGGGCGCGCGCAATCAGCCCCAGCATTTT.